This T cell receptor beta chain was sequenced during a study of blood T cells in healthy people across ages. For the study at large: Roughly one uniquely barcoded beta molecule per two T cells was captured. General study points: Greater diversity and more naive CD4+ cells were seen in long-lived donors than in aged donors.

Then a second PCR, running roughly 7 to 11 cycles, was carried out with a sample-barcoded 5' primer and a J-beta primer mix. MiXCR, run by TCRdb on the 5' RACE reads, gives a single entry per CDR3 protein. Of more than 700,000 distinct CDR3 sequences listed, 40% to 65% are singletons. As regards this clonotype: Its cognate antigen is unknown.

V lost 3 bases and J lost 4, with 15 bases in between. CDR1 and CDR2 from the germline V gene are SNHLY and FYNNEI. The CDR3 length is 15 residues. The sample comprised blood. The chain recombines TRBV2 with TRBJ1-2, with unresolved D. This clonotype was sampled from a man at least 80 years old in good health. The CDR3 coding sequence is TGTGCCAGCAGTGACAGGAGAGAGCTTAGCTATGGCTACACCTTC. This encodes CASSDRRELSYGYTF.